A selection of T cell receptor beta chains follows, all from one sample in a study of T cells after yellow fever vaccination. From the 5' RACE reads, TCRdb called clonotypes with MiXCR, one entry per CDR3 protein. The table lists about 45,000 distinct CDR3 sequences, more than 6% of them singletons. This specimen was PBMCs, either bulk or a sorted T-cell subset (CD4+, CD8+, memory, or dextramer-sorted; not recorded which), taken 45 days after the yellow fever booster vaccination. The receptors come from a man aged 25 to 40 who received the YFV17D yellow fever vaccine. Each CDR3 is given with its conserved first and last residue. The D gene is left open where the match is weak. Where a row states a size, it is once, few, many or the class of an expanded clone; other rows omit it.

v_call: TRBV29-1
d_call: .
j_call: TRBJ2-3
clone_size: many
cdr3_aa: CSATLWASTDTQYF
cdr3_nt: TGCAGCGCCACCCTTTGGGCTAGCACAGATACGCAGTATTTT

v_call: TRBV7-2
d_call: .
j_call: TRBJ1-3
clone_size: few
cdr3_aa: CASSLVIQSSGNTIYF
cdr3_nt: TGTGCCAGCAGCTTAGTGATACAAAGCTCTGGAAACACCATATATTTT

v_call: TRBV6-1
d_call: .
j_call: TRBJ1-6
clone_size: once
cdr3_aa: CASRRRGNSPLHF
cdr3_nt: TGTGCCAGCCGGAGAAGGGGTAATTCACCCCTCCACTTT

v_call: TRBV12-3/TRBV12-4
d_call: .
j_call: TRBJ2-5
clone_size: many
cdr3_aa: CASSFYQETQYF
cdr3_nt: TGTGCCAGCAGTTTCTACCAAGAGACCCAGTACTTC

v_call: TRBV18
d_call: TRBD2
j_call: TRBJ2-2
clone_size: many
cdr3_aa: CASSPSGTSPGELFF
cdr3_nt: TGTGCCAGCTCACCTAGCGGGACATCACCCGGGGAGCTGTTTTTT

v_call: TRBV14
d_call: TRBD2
j_call: TRBJ2-1
clone_size: few
cdr3_aa: CASSQAAGGDEQFF
cdr3_nt: TGTGCCAGCAGCCAGGCAGCGGGGGGCGATGAGCAGTTCTTC

v_call: TRBV6-1
d_call: TRBD1
j_call: TRBJ2-7
clone_size: .
cdr3_aa: CATKNPGTGGYEQYF
cdr3_nt: TGTGCCACCAAGAACCCGGGGACAGGGGGCTACGAGCAGTACTTC

v_call: TRBV5-1
d_call: TRBD1
j_call: TRBJ1-2
clone_size: .
cdr3_aa: CASSLDGTGGFGYTF
cdr3_nt: TGCGCCAGCAGCTTGGACGGGACAGGGGGGTTTGGCTACACCTTC

v_call: TRBV4-3
d_call: .
j_call: TRBJ1-4
clone_size: many
cdr3_aa: CASSQEGSATNEKLFF
cdr3_nt: TGCGCCAGCAGCCAAGAGGGGTCAGCAACTAATGAAAAACTGTTTTTT

v_call: TRBV7-9
d_call: .
j_call: TRBJ2-3
clone_size: many
cdr3_aa: CASSPPGLDTQYF
cdr3_nt: TGTGCCAGCAGCCCCCCTGGGCTAGATACGCAGTATTTT

v_call: TRBV2
d_call: .
j_call: TRBJ2-7
clone_size: many
cdr3_aa: CASLRGGAYEQYF
cdr3_nt: TGTGCCAGCTTAAGGGGGGGGGCCTACGAGCAGTACTTC

v_call: TRBV12-5
d_call: .
j_call: TRBJ2-2
clone_size: few
cdr3_aa: CASGSGANGELFF
cdr3_nt: TGTGCTAGTGGTTCCGGGGCGAACGGGGAGCTGTTTTTT

v_call: TRBV7-2
d_call: TRBD1
j_call: TRBJ2-1
clone_size: few
cdr3_aa: CASLPGQGYNEQFF
cdr3_nt: TGTGCCAGCCTCCCGGGACAGGGGTACAATGAGCAGTTCTTC

v_call: TRBV3-1
d_call: TRBD1
j_call: TRBJ2-7
clone_size: many
cdr3_aa: CASSFRGSYSYEQYF
cdr3_nt: TGTGCCAGCAGTTTCAGGGGGTCCTACTCCTACGAGCAGTACTTC

v_call: TRBV11-3
d_call: .
j_call: TRBJ2-1
clone_size: few
cdr3_aa: CASSFPGADYNEQFF
cdr3_nt: TGTGCCAGCAGCTTTCCGGGGGCAGACTACAATGAGCAGTTCTTC

v_call: TRBV19
d_call: TRBD2
j_call: TRBJ2-3
clone_size: few
cdr3_aa: CASSPQTSGGTDTQYF
cdr3_nt: TGTGCCAGTAGTCCGCAGACTAGCGGGGGCACAGATACGCAGTATTTT